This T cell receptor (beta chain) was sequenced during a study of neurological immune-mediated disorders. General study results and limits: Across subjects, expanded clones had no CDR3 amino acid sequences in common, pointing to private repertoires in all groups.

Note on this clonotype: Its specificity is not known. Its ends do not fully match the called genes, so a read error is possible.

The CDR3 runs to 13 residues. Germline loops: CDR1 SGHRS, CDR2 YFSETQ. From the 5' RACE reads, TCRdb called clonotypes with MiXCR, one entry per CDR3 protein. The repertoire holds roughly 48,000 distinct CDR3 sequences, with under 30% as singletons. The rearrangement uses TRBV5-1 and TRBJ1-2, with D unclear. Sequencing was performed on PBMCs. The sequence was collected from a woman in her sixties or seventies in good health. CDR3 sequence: CANSNGPAYGYTF. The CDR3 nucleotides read TGCGCCAACAGCAATGGGCCTGCCTATGGCTACACCTTC.